Below, 19 T cell receptor beta chains from the same sample are listed, as sequenced in a study of shared clonotypes between healthy human individuals. The protocol was immunoSEQ multiplex PCR, while the TCRdb copy is restricted to in-frame clones and leaves out a portion. This sample carries 2 million to 2.5 million clones, just under 95% of them seen once, and the ten largest clones take more than 0.35%. Sequenced: naive CD4+ T cells from PBMCs. Subset given: CD45RA+ positively selected. The receptors derive from a young man in good health. Some clones in this sample may be carry-over from other donors' samples.

The chain has TRBV7-8 and TRBJ2-5, with 10 bases matching TRBD2. CDR1 and CDR2 (germline): SGHVS, FQNEAQ. This CDR3 is built from 18 residues. V shed 5 bases and J 5 bases; nucleotides not matched to a gene: 17. CDR3 bases: TGTGCCAGCAGCAGGCTACCCACAGCGGGAGGGCGTCGGGAGACCCAGTACTTC. It encodes CASSRLPTAGGRRETQYF.

The V call is TRBV5-1, the J call TRBJ2-3; D is unresolved. V lost 4 bases, J lost 2 bases, and 8 bases lay in between. Germline-derived CDR1 and CDR2 are SGHRS and YFSETQ. CDR3 size: 13 residues. This chain's CDR3 is CASSGVATDTQYF. For the CDR3, the DNA is TGCGCCAGCAGCGGGGTCGCCACAGATACGCAGTATTTT.

This chain links TRBV5-6 with TRBJ2-5, with D maybe TRBD2 (6 bases). This CDR3 contains 14 residues. Trimming took 5 bases from V and 2 from J, leaving 13 bases between them. In germline, CDR1 is SGHDT, CDR2 YYEEEE. CDR3 amino acids: CASRGGGGQETQYF. In nucleotides, the CDR3 is TGTGCCAGCAGGGGTGGAGGAGGGCAAGAGACCCAGTACTTC.

This clone is a singleton in its sample. Distinct nucleotide sequences in the sample also encode this CDR3. This sequence joins TRBV7-6 and TRBJ1-4, with 8 bases that match TRBD1. Germline assignment: CDR1 SGHVS and CDR2 FNYEAQ. CDR3 length equals 15 residues. After removal of 4 bases from V and 2 bases from J, the junction contained 3 bases not matched to a gene. DNA for the CDR3: TGTGCCAGCAGCTCACAGGGGGGCACTAATGAAAAACTGTTTTTT. This gives the protein CASSSQGGTNEKLFF.

The chain has TRBV30 and TRBJ1-3; unclear D gene. The germline CDR1 and CDR2 sequences are GTSNPN and SVGIG (reference sequence). The CDR3 spans 13 residues. The V and J ends lost 0 bases and 9 bases respectively, with 12 bases between them. The CDR3 region has the DNA TGTGCCTGGAGTGTATCGAGCGGTGGCACCATATATTTT. As protein: CAWSVSSGGTIYF.

The rearrangement links TRBV30 to TRBJ1-5; no reliable D call. The V and J ends lost 1 base and 7 bases respectively, with 14 bases between them. The germline V gene has CDR1 GTSNPN and CDR2 SVGIG (reference sequence). The CDR3 contains 14 residues. The chain's CDR3 is CAWSGTSEIQPQHF. The CDR3 DNA reads TGTGCCTGGAGTGGGACCTCGGAAATCCAGCCCCAGCATTTT.

The chain uses TRBV5-1 and TRBJ1-4; D is uncertain. The CDR3 contains 15 residues. Germline loops: CDR1 SGHRS, CDR2 YFSETQ. V lost 3 bases to trimming and J lost 3 bases, with 12 bases between them. CDR3 loop: CASSSITGANEKLFF. DNA of the CDR3: TGCGCCAGCAGCTCTATCACGGGCGCTAATGAAAAACTGTTTTTT.

This clone was counted once. V usage is TRBV7-2 and J usage is TRBJ2-5; D is uncertain. There are 14 residues in the CDR3. CDR1 and CDR2 (germline): SGHTA, FQGNSA. V shed 1 base and J shed 5 bases, with 11 bases lying between them. The CDR3: CASSLVSNRETQYF. Here the CDR3 DNA reads TGTGCCAGCAGCTTAGTGTCGAACCGGGAGACCCAGTACTTC.

This chain joins TRBV28 and TRBJ1-2; a weak D match, TRBD1 (6 bases). The CDR3 runs 15 residues. The germline V gene has CDR1 MDHEN and CDR2 SYDVKM. The V end was cut by 5 bases, the J end by 4 bases, with 17 bases between. The CDR3 sequence: CASSPPTGIGYGYTF. Written as DNA, the CDR3 is TGTGCCAGCAGTCCACCCACAGGGATCGGCTATGGCTACACCTTC.

This chain uses TRBV19 with TRBJ2-7, with 11 bases aligning to TRBD2. The germline gives CDR1 LNHDA, CDR2 SQIVND (reference sequence). V was clipped by 4 bases and J by 9 bases; unmatched bases: 14. The CDR3 contains 16 residues. CDR3 region: CASSNLGLAGPRVQYF. CDR3 DNA: TGTGCCAGTAGTAACCTAGGACTAGCGGGCCCACGGGTGCAGTACTTC.

V and J are TRBV27 and TRBJ2-3; 7 bases line up with TRBD1. CDR3 length: 14 residues. The ends lost 6 bases at V and 6 bases at J; junction bases unmatched: 9. The germline CDR1 and CDR2 sequences are MNHEY and SMNVEV (reference sequence). CDR3 loop: CASRPPGQSDTQYF. The CDR3 region has the DNA TGTGCCAGCAGACCTCCGGGACAGTCCGATACGCAGTATTTT.

The V and J genes are TRBV28 and TRBJ2-7; unclear D gene. The CDR3 sequence is 15 residues long. Germline-derived CDR1 and CDR2 are MDHEN and SYDVKM. Trimming took off 5 bases at V and 3 bases at J, with 17 bases between the two ends. The CDR3 DNA follows: TGTGCCAGCAGTGCGGACCGAAGATGGGGCTACGAGCAGTACTTC. Residues: CASSADRRWGYEQYF.

This clone has only a few counts. CDR3 region: CASSLGPTGNTEAFF. The CDR3 coding sequence is TGTGCCAGCAGCTTAGGTCCCACGGGGAACACTGAAGCTTTCTTT. This chain links TRBV7-3 with TRBJ1-1; D unresolved. The CDR3 spans 15 residues. V lost 2 bases to trimming and J lost 1 base, with 11 bases between them. Germline CDR1 and CDR2: SGHTA and FQGTGA.

The chain is built from TRBV9 and TRBJ2-2, with 9 bases that match TRBD2. CDR3 length equals 16 residues. After removal of 2 bases from V and 4 bases from J, the junction contained 6 bases not matched to a gene. Germline CDR1 SGDLS, CDR2 YYNGEE. DNA for the CDR3: TGTGCCAGCAGCGTGGGCGGGAGGGTGCGCACCGGGGAGCTGTTTTTT. The encoded protein is CASSVGGRVRTGELFF. The variable domain in full, with the rest retrieved from reference TRBV9 and TRBJ2-2, is DSGVTQTPKHLITATGQRVTLRCSPRSGDLSVYWYQQSLDQGLQFLIQYYNGEERAKGNILERFSAQQFPDLHSELNLSSLELGDSALYFCASSVGGRVRTGELFFGEGSRLTVL.

The gene calls are TRBV14 and TRBJ2-5, with 9 bases lining up with TRBD1. V trimming: 5 bases; J trimming: 5 bases; junction bases outside the gene matches: 3. Germline CDR1 SGHDN, CDR2 FVKESK. This CDR3 comprises 13 residues. In DNA, the CDR3 is TGTGCCAGCAGCAGGGGACAGGGTGAGACCCAGTACTTC. Its protein is CASSRGQGETQYF.

This clone was found once. This chain connects TRBV6-1 to TRBJ2-7, with D maybe TRBD2 (7 bases). Germline CDR1 reads MNHNS; CDR2 reads SASEGT. This CDR3 has 15 residues. Trimming left V 4 bases short and J 3 bases short, with 16 bases between. The CDR3 protein is CASSVVGGGHYEQYF. DNA for the CDR3: TGTGCCAGCAGTGTAGTAGGGGGGGGACACTACGAGCAGTACTTC.

Points on this clone: One junction end disagrees with the germline gene, perhaps due to a read error. Additional DNA sequences in this sample encode the identical CDR3. The chain combines TRBV7-3 with TRBJ2-5; 9 nucleotides line up with TRBD2. Germline CDR1 SGHTA, CDR2 FQGTGA. The length of the CDR3 is 17 residues. The CDR3 loop reads CASSLIPSGMTQETQYF. DNA for the CDR3: TGTGCCAGCAGCTTAATTCCTAGCGGGATGACACAAGAGACCCAATACTTC. Full variable domain (remainder filled in from reference TRBV7-3 and TRBJ2-5): GAGVSQTPSNKVTEKGKYVELRCDPISGHTALYWYRQSLGQGPEFLIYFQGTGAADDSGLPNDRFFAVRPEGSVSTLKIQRTERGDSAVYLCASSLIPSGMTQETQYFGPGTRLLVL.

This chain connects TRBV28 to TRBJ2-2; D unresolved. V dropped 5 bases and J dropped 0 bases, with 4 bases sitting between them. The CDR3 sequence is 13 residues long. Germline assignment: CDR1 MDHEN and CDR2 SYDVKM. The CDR3 loop is CASSAPNTGELFF. The DNA of the CDR3 is TGTGCCAGCAGTGCCCCGAACACCGGGGAGCTGTTTTTT.

V and J are TRBV18 and TRBJ2-3; 11 bases align to TRBD2. Germline assignment: CDR1 KGHSH and CDR2 LQKENI. This CDR3 region has 16 residues. V was clipped by 5 bases and J by 1 base; unmatched bases: 5. CDR3 protein: CASSKTSGSGTDTQYF. In DNA form, the CDR3 reads TGTGCCAGCTCAAAAACTAGCGGGAGTGGCACAGATACGCAGTATTTT.